The present entry profiles one TCR beta chain with its context. No cognate antigen has been identified for it. Nothing much larger sits one base from this clone, and base qualities are not available. The donors were healthy, HIV-negative adults who had no recently reported acute infections or vaccinations. Every donor was a Caucasian adult living in Nashville, Tennessee, USA. Magnetic negative selection was used to enrich CD4+ T cells, after which naive cells were positively selected on CD45RA and the negative fraction became the memory subset. Blood was collected by leukapheresis, and PBMCs were isolated by Ficoll-Histopaque density gradient centrifugation and then cryopreserved in liquid nitrogen vapor phase. Analytical flow cytometry was used to check the purity and quantity of every magnetically sorted T cell population. Each sorted fraction had its genomic DNA isolated and then quantified by UV absorbance on a Nanodrop 2000c.

The data were taken from a study of shared clonotypes between healthy human individuals (dated by TCRdb to the early 2020s). For the study in its entirety: The cohort included a few men and a couple of women between 18 and 49 years of age. Leukapheresis yielded between about 0.9 and 9.5 billion PBMCs per donor. Different laboratories and diverse techniques were used to prepare libraries and sequence TCR repertoires, to increase sequencing depth and limit assay-specific biases. For each donor, CD4 naive and CD4 memory were each run on three plates, CD8 naive on two plates, and CD8 memory on one plate. The study deeply sequenced blood TCR repertoires of 5 or 6 healthy adults to estimate repertoire size and the extent of clonotype sharing between individuals. Overall results and qualifications from the work: Because the study included only a small number of donors, the genetic and exposure-history diversity represented was limited. Naive subsets generally had larger estimated clonotype richness than memory subsets did. Incomplete sequencing was indicated by rarefaction of sorted-subset datasets, despite the large sequencing depth. Sampling was restricted to blood, and TCR repertoires in tissue are likely to differ from TCR repertoires in blood. When four donors were compared, the shared fraction of clonotypes was 5% to 6.5% for naive CD4, less than 4% for naive CD8, roughly 2.3% for memory CD4, and around 0.4% for memory CD8. Based on pairwise subsampling, the degree of clonotype sharing among donors was expected to be affected by sequencing depth. Higher generation probabilities were observed for clonotypes shared by all four sorted-subset donors than for non-shared clonotypes.

TCR CDR3 regions were amplified from genomic DNA by multiplex PCR using the deep immunoSEQ assay. Genomic DNA extracted from each cell subset was distributed evenly over all wells of several immunoSEQ 96-well plates, and each plate served as one replicate. Each replicate PCR for sorted subsets received around 200 ng genomic DNA, equal to about 30,000 T cell genomes. Purified libraries were measured with a Qubit 3.0 fluorometer, size-checked on a Bioanalyzer 2100, and measured again with the KAPA Library Quantification kit. Every immunoSEQ 96-well plate was sequenced on a separate single-read 150-cycle Illumina NextSeq 550 flow cell. Regarding the original processing steps: Because the immunoSEQ output included only junctional sequences and no quality scores, the filtering could not be the same as the filtering used for full-length reads. Sequences were annotated with PyIR, a Python wrapper for IgBLAST v1.9, and V/J genes and CDR3 were assigned using IMGT germline references. Reads were removed for weak V/J assignments (E-value above 1e-6), missing CDR3, stop codons, out-of-frame junctions, or ambiguous translated residues. V3J clonotypes were defined as sequences sharing an identical inferred V gene, J gene, and CDR3 amino acid sequence. Percentage overlap between repertoires was calculated by dividing the number of shared unique clonotypes by the size of the smaller repertoire. Three approaches were used to assess repertoire richness: RTK rarefaction, the Chao1 estimator, and Recon v2.1 estimates of unobserved clonotypes. For all TCRbeta clonotypes obtained by the gDNA method from a few donors, generation probabilities were computed with OLGA. TCRdb took this table from immuneACCESS and kept in-frame rearrangements with V and J called. Such tables lack part of the clones; where checked against another copy, unresolved V genes explain under half of the gap, and the rest is unexplained. V and J calls and clone size follow that table, whereas D and trimming were derived from the DNA. The sample table records about 360,000 clones; around 79% of these occur just once. The ten largest clones add up to 10% of the sample.

The sample comprised memory CD4+ T cells sorted from blood. The cell subset or site label, read with the paper, signifies: CD45RA-negative fraction. The sequence came from a man aged 25 to 45 in good health.

The CDR3 region: CASSQGTVSGSVTDTQYF. The DNA sequence is given as TGTGCCAGCAGCCAGGGGACGGTGAGCGGGAGTGTAACAGATACGCAGTATTTT. The rearrangement combines TRBV5-4 with TRBJ2-3, with 8 middle bases fitting TRBD2. V is pruned by 4 bases and J by 3 bases, leaving 16 bases of the junction without a gene match. CDR1 SGHNT and CDR2 YYREEE were looked up in the germline V gene (reference sequence). The CDR3 has 18 amino acids, counting the end cysteine and phenylalanine. Just the 54-base CDR3 DNA is kept, in frame starting at base 1. The reference TRBV5-4 and TRBJ2-3 proteins fill in what lies around the CDR3, so the full variable domain reads ETGVTQSPTHLIKTRGQQVTLRCSSQSGHNTVSWYQQALGQGPQFIFQYYREEENGRGNFPPRFSGLQFPNYSSELNVNALELDDSALYLCASSQGTVSGSVTDTQYFGPGTRLTVL.